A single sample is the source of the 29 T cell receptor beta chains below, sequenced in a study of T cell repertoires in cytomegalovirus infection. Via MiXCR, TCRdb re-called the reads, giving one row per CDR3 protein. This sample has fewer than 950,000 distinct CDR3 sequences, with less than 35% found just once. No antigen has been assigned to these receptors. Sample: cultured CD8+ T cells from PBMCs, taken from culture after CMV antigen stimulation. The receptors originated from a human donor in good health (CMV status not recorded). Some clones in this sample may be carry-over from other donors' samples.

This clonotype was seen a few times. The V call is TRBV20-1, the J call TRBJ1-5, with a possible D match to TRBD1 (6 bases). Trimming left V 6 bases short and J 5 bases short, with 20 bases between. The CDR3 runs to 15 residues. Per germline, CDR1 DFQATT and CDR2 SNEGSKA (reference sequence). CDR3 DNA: TGCAGTGCCCAAGACAGGACCGGGGACTATCAGCCCCAGCATTTT. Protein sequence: CSAQDRTGDYQPQHF.

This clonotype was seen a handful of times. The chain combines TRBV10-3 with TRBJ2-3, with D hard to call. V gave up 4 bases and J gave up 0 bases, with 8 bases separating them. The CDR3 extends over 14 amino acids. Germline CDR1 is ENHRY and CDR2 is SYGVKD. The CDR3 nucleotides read TGTGCCATCAGTGTCGTGGTTAGCACAGATACGCAGTATTTT. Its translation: CAISVVVSTDTQYF.

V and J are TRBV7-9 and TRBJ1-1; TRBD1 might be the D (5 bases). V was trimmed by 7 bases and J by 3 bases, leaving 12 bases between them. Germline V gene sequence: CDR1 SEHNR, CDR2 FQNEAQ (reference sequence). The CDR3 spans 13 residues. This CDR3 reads CASTDPGYTEAFF. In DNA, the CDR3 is TGTGCCAGCACCGACCCAGGGTACACTGAAGCTTTCTTT.

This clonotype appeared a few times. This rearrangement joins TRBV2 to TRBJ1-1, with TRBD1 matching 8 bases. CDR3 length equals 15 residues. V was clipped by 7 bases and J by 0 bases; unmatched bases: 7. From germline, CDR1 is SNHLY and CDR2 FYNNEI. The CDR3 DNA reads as TGTGCCAGCAAAAGCTGGACAGGGATGAACACTGAAGCTTTCTTT. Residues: CASKSWTGMNTEAFF.

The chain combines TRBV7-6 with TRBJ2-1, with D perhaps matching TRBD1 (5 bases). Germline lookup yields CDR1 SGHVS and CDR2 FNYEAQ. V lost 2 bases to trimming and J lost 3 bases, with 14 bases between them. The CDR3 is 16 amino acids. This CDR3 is CASSLWPRESYNEQFF. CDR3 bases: TGTGCCAGCAGCTTATGGCCCAGGGAAAGCTACAATGAGCAGTTCTTC.

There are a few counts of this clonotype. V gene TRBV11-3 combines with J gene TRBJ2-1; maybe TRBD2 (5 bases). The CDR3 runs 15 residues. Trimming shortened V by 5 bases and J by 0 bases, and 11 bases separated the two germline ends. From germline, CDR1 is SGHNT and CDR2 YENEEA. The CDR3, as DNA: TGTGCCAGCAGCCCTGGGGAGCACTCCTACAATGAGCAGTTCTTC. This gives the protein CASSPGEHSYNEQFF.

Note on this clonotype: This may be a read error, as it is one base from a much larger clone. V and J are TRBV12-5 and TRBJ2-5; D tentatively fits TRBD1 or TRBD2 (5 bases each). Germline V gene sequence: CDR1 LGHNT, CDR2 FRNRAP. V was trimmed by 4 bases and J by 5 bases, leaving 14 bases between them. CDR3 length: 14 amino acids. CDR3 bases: TGTGCTAGTGGTTCAGTCAGGGAGCGGGAGACCCAGTACTTC. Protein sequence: CASGSVRERETQYF.

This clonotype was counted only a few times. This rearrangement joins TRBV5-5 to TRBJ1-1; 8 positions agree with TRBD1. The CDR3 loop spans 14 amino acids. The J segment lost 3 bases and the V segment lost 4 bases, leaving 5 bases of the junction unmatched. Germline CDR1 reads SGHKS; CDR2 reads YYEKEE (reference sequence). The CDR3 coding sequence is TGTGCCAGCAGCGTTCAGGGGGCGGACACTGAAGCTTTCTTT. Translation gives CASSVQGADTEAFF.

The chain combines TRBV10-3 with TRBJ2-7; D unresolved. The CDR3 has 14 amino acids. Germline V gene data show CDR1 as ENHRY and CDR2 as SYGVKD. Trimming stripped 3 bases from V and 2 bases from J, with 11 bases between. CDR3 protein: CAISDKVGTYEQYF. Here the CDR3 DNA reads TGTGCCATCAGTGATAAGGTTGGGACCTACGAGCAGTACTTC.

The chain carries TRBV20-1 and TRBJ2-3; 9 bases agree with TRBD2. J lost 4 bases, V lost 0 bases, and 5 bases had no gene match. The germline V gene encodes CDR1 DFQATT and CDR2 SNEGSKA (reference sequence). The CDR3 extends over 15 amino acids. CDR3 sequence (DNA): TGCAGTGCTAGAGATGCGGGGGGGCAATCAGATACGCAGTATTTT. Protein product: CSARDAGGQSDTQYF.

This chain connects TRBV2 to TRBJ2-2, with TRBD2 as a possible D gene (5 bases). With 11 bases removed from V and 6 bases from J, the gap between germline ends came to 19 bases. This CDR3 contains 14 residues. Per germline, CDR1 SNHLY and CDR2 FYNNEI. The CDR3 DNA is TGTGCCCTCCGGGGTTACCAGGCGGCCGGGGAGCTGTTTTTT. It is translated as CALRGYQAAGELFF.

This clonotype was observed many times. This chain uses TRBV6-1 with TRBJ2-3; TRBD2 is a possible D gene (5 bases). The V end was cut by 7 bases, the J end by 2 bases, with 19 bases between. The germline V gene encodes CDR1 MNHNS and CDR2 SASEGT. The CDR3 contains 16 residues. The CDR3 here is CASTFPADFFTDTQYF. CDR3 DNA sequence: TGTGCCAGCACCTTCCCGGCGGACTTCTTCACAGATACGCAGTATTTT.

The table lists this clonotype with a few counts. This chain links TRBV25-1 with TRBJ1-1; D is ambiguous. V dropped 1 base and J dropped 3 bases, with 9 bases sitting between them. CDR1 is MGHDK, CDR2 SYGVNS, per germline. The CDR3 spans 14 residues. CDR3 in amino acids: CASSELWADTEAFF. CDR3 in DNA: TGTGCCAGCAGTGAATTATGGGCAGACACTGAAGCTTTCTTT.

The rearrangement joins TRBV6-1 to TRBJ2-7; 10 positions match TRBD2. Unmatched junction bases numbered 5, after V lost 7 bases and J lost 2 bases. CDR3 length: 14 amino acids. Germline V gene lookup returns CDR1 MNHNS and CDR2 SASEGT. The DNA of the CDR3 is TGTGCCAGCACTGTAGCGGGGGGTACCTACGAGCAGTACGTC. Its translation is CASTVAGGTYEQYV.

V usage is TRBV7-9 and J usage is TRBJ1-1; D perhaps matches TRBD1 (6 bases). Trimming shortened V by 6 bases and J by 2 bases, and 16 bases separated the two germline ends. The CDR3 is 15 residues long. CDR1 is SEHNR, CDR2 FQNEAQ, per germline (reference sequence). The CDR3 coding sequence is TGTGCCAGCAGGCTAACAGGAGGGGGAAACACTGAAGCTTTCTTT. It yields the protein CASRLTGGGNTEAFF. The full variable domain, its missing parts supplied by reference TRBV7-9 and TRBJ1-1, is DTGVSQNPRHKITKRGQNVTFRCDPISEHNRLYWYRQTLGQGPEFLTYFQNEAQLEKSRLLSDRFSAERPKGSFSTLEIQRTEQGDSAMYLCASRLTGGGNTEAFFGQGTRLTVV.

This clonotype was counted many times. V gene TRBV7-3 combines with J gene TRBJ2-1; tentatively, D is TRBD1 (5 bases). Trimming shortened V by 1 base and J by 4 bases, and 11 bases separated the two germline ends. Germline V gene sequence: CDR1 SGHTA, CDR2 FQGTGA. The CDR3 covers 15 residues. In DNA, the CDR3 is TGTGCCAGCAGCTTAATAAGGGGATCTTACAATGAGCAGTTCTTC. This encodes CASSLIRGSYNEQFF.

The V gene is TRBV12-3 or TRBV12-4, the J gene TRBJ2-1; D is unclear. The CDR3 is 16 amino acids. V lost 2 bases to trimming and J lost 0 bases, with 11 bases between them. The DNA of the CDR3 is TGTGCCAGCAGTTTAAGCGATTTGGGCTCCTACAATGAGCAGTTCTTC. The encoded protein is CASSLSDLGSYNEQFF.

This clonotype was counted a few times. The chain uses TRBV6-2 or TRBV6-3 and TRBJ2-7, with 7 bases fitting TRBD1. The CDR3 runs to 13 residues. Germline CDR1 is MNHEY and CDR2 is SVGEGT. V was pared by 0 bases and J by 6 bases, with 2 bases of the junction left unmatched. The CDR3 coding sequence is TGTGCCAGCAGTTACTCGGGACAGTCCGAGCAGTACGTC. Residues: CASSYSGQSEQYV.

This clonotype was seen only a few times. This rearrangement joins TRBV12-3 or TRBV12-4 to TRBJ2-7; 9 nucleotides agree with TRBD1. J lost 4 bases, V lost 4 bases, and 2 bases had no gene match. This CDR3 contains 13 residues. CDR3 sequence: CASSWGTGYEQYF. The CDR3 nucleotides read TGTGCCAGCAGTTGGGGGACAGGGTACGAGCAGTACTTC.

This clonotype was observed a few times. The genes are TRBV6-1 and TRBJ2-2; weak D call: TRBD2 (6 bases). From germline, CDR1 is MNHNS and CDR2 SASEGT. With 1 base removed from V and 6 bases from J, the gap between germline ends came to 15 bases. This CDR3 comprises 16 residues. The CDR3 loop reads CASSEELGGDSGELFF. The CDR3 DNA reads TGTGCCAGCAGTGAAGAATTAGGCGGGGATTCCGGGGAGCTGTTTTTT.

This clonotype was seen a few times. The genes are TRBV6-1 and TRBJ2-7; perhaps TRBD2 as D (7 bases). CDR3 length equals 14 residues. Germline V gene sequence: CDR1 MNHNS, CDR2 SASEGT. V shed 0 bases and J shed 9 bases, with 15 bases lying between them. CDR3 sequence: CASSEAHGGRGQYF. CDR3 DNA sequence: TGTGCCAGCAGTGAAGCGCACGGGGGGCGTGGGCAGTACTTC.

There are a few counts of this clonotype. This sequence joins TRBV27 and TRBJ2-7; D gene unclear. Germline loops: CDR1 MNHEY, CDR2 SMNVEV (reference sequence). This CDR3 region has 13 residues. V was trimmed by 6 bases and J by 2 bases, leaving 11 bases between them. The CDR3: CASSPWTAYEQYF. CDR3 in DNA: TGTGCCAGCAGCCCTTGGACGGCCTACGAGCAGTACTTC.

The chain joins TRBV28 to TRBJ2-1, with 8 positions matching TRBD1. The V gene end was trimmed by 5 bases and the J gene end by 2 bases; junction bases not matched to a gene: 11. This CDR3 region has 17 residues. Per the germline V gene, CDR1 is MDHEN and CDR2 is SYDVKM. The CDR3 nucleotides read TGTGCCAGCAGTGCCTCGGTACGGGACAGGACCTACAATGAGCAGTTCTTC. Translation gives CASSASVRDRTYNEQFF.

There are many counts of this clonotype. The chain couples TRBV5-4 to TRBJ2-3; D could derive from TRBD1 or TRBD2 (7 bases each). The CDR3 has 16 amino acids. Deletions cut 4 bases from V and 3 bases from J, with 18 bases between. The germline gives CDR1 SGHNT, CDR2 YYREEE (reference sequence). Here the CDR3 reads CASSLPGGGRTDTQYF. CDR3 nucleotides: TGTGCCAGCAGCCTGCCAGGGGGGGGGCGGACAGATACGCAGTATTTT. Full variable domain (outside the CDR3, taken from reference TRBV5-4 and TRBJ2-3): ETGVTQSPTHLIKTRGQQVTLRCSSQSGHNTVSWYQQALGQGPQFIFQYYREEENGRGNFPPRFSGLQFPNYSSELNVNALELDDSALYLCASSLPGGGRTDTQYFGPGTRLTVL.

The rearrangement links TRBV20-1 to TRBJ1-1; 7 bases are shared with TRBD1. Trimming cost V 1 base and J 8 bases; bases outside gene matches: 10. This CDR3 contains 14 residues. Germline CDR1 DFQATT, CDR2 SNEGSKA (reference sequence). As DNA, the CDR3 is TGCAGTGCTAGAGTGGACGTTGGGGACAGAGAAGCTTTCTTT. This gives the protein CSARVDVGDREAFF.

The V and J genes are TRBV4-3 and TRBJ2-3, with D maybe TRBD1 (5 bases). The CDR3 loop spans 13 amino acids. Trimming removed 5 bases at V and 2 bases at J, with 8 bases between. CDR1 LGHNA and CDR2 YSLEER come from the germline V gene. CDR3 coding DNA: TGCGCCAGCAGCAGACAGTCCACAGATACGCAGTATTTT. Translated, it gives CASSRQSTDTQYF.

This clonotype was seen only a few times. DNA of the CDR3: TGTGCCAGCAGCTTAGCGAGGTGGGGGATCGGCTACGAGCAGTACTTC. Amino acid sequence: CASSLARWGIGYEQYF. The J gene is TRBJ2-7, the V gene TRBV7-9, with D perhaps assigned TRBD1 or TRBD2 (5 bases each). The CDR3 is 16 residues long. V lost 0 bases to trimming and J lost 3 bases, with 15 bases between them. Germline V CDR1 and CDR2: SEHNR, FQNEAQ (reference sequence).

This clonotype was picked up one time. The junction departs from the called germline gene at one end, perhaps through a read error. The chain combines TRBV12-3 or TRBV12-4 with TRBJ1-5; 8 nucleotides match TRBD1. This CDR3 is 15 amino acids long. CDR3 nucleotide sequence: TGTGTCAGCAGTTCCGACAACAGGGGGTATCAGCCCCAGCATTTT. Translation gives CVSSSDNRGYQPQHF.

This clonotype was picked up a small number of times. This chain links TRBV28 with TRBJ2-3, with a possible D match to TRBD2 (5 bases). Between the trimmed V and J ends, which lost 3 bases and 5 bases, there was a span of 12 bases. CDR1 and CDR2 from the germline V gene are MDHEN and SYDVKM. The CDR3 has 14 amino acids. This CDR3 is CASSFPGVGDTQYF. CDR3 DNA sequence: TGTGCCAGCAGTTTCCCCGGGGTAGGAGATACGCAGTATTTT.